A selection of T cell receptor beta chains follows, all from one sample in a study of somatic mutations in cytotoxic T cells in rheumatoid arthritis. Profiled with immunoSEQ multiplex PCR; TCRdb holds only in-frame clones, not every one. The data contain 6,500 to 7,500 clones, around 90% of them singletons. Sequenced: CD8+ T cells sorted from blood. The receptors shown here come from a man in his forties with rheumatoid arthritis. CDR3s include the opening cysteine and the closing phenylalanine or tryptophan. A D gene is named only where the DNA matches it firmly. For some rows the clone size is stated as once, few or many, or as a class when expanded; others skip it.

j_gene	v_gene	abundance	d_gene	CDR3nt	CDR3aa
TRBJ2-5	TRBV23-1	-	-	TGCGCCAGCACCCTCGTGACAGCAGAGACCCAGTACTTC	CASTLVTAETQYF
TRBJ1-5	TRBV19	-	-	TGTGCCAGTAGTAATCTTCGCAGGGACAATCAGCCCCAGCATTTT	CASSNLRRDNQPQHF
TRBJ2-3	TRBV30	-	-	TGTGCCTGGAGTGGCCGGGGGGCAACAGATACGCAGTATTTT	CAWSGRGATDTQYF
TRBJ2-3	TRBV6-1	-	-	TGTGCCAGCAGTGAACGGAAGCGACCCACAGATACGCAGTATTTT	CASSERKRPTDTQYF
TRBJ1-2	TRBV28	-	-	TGTGCCAGCAGTTTATCTGGGGGCGCGCGTGGCTACACCTTC	CASSLSGGARGYTF
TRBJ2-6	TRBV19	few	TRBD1	TGTGCCAGTAGCGGACAGGGGTTTTCGTCTGGGGCCAACGTCCTGACTTTC	CASSGQGFSSGANVLTF
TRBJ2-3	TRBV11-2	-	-	TGTGCCAGCAGCCCGCGGACCGGCGGGCCGGGGGATACGCAGTATTTT	CASSPRTGGPGDTQYF
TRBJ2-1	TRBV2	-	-	TGTGCCAGCTCCGGGCCGGGGTACAATGAGCAGTTCTTC	CASSGPGYNEQFF
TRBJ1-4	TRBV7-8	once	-	TGTGCCAGCAGCCTAATAGGACAAGATGAAAAACTGTTTTTT	CASSLIGQDEKLFF
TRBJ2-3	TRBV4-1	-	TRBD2	TGCGCCAGCAGCCAGCTAGCGGGGGGCGCTAGCACAGATACGCAGTATTTT	CASSQLAGGASTDTQYF
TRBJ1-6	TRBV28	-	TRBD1	TGTGCCAGCAGTTTACCACGGGACAGGGGAATATTTAATTCACCCCTCCACTTT	CASSLPRDRGIFNSPLHF
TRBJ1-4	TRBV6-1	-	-	TGTGCCAGCAGTGAATGGGGCAATGAAAAACTGTTTTTT	CASSEWGNEKLFF
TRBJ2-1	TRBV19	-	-	TGTGCCAGTAGTATAATCGCGTTTCTCGATGAGCAGTTCTTC	CASSIIAFLDEQFF
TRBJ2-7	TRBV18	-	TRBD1	TGTGCCAGCTCACCCCTCCCGGGACAGACCTACGAGCAGTACTTC	CASSPLPGQTYEQYF
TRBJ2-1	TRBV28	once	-	TGTGCCAGCAGCCCCCACAGGGTTCTAGAGCAGTTCTTC	CASSPHRVLEQFF
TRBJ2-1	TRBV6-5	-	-	TGTGCCAGCAGTTACCCGGACAACAATGAGCAGTTCTTC	CASSYPDNNEQFF
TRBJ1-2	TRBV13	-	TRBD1	TGTGCCAGCAGCTATGAGACAGGGGTGGATGGCTACACCTTC	CASSYETGVDGYTF
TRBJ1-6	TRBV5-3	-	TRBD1	TGTGCCAGCCATTCTCGTGGGGACAGGGGATTTTCACCCCTCCACTTT	CASHSRGDRGFSPLHF
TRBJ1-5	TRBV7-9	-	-	TGTGCCAGCAGCAGAACAGGCGACAATCAGCCCCAGCATTTT	CASSRTGDNQPQHF
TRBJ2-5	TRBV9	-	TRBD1	TGTGCCAGCAGCGCGTGGGACAGCCCCAAGACCCAGTACTTC	CASSAWDSPKTQYF
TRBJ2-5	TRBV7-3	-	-	TGTGCCAGCAGCTTTGGGGGAGGACCGCAAGAGACCCAGTACTTC	CASSFGGGPQETQYF
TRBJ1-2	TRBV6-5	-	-	TGTGCCAGCAGTCCCCAGGGAACCTATGGCTACACCTTC	CASSPQGTYGYTF
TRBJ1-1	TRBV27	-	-	TGTGCCAGCAGCACGGGGGGCACTGAAGCTTTCTTT	CASSTGGTEAFF
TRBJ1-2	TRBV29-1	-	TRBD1	TGCAGCGTCGGACAGGGCGCAGCTAACTATGGCTACACCTTC	CSVGQGAANYGYTF
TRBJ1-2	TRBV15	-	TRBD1	TGTGCCACCAGCAGAGATTTGGCGGGACAGGGGAACTATGGCTACGCCTTC	CATSRDLAGQGNYGYAF
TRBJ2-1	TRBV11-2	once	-	TGTGCCAGCAGCTTAGGTAGCAGACCCCTGGAGCCTGAGCAGTTCTTC	CASSLGSRPLEPEQFF
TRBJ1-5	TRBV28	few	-	TGTGCCAGCAGTCTAGAACCCAATCAGCCCCAGCATTTT	CASSLEPNQPQHF
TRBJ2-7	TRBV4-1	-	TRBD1	TGCGCCAGCAGCCAAGAAAACAGGGGCTACGAGCAGTACTTC	CASSQENRGYEQYF
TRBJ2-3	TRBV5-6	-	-	TGTGCCAGCAGCTTGTGGGGATCAGGCGGGGCTAGCACAGATACGCAGTATTTT	CASSLWGSGGASTDTQYF
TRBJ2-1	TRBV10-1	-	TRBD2	TGCGCCAGCAGTGGCCCCCCTGGGCGGGGGGGCCTATACTCCTACAATGAGCAGTTCTTC	CASSGPPGRGGLYSYNEQFF
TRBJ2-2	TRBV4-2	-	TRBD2	TGTGCCAGCAGCCCGTCGGGGGGGCCAATCGGGGAGCTGTTTTTT	CASSPSGGPIGELFF
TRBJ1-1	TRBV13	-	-	TGTGCCAGCAGCTCAGGGAACGGGGAAGCTTTCTTT	CASSSGNGEAFF
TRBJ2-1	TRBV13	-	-	TGTGCCAGCAGCTTAAATCGGTTAGATGGCTCCTACAATGAGCAGTTCTTC	CASSLNRLDGSYNEQFF
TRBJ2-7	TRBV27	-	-	TGTGCCAGCAGTGAGGGCGACCCGGGGGAGCAGTACTTC	CASSEGDPGEQYF
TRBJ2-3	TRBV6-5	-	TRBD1	TGTGCCAGCAGTTGGGGACAGGACAGCACAGATACGCAGTATTTT	CASSWGQDSTDTQYF